A single sample gave rise to the 28 T cell receptor beta chains below, sequenced in a study of technical replicates of blood from a handful of donors. Data came from immunoSEQ multiplex PCR; TCRdb stores just in-frame clones and leaves some out. This table holds 55,000 to 75,000 clones, over 75% found once. Source material: PBMCs. The receptors originated from a human donor in good health. Some clones in this sample may be carry-over from other donors' samples.

This chain links TRBV12-5 with TRBJ1-6; 8 nucleotides align to TRBD1. Germline V gene lookup returns CDR1 LGHNT and CDR2 FRNRAP. The CDR3 has 16 amino acids. V gave up 5 bases and J gave up 10 bases; unmatched junction bases: 13. CDR3 sequence reads: CASGPSTGEGRSPLHF. The CDR3 DNA reads TGTGCTAGTGGTCCTTCGACAGGGGAGGGACGATCACCCCTCCACTTT.

The J gene is TRBJ2-7, the V gene TRBV11-2; D unresolved. V was cut by 1 base and J by 6 bases, with 10 bases left in between. This CDR3 spans 13 amino acids. CDR1 and CDR2 (germline): SGHAT, FQNNGV. The CDR3 coding sequence is TGTGCCAGCAGCTTAGGGCCCAGGATCGAGCAGTACTTC. Encoded protein: CASSLGPRIEQYF.

The chain recombines TRBV7-9 with TRBJ1-1; TRBD1 agrees at 7 bases. J lost 0 bases, V lost 4 bases, and 17 bases had no gene match. The CDR3 has 19 residues. Germline-derived CDR1 and CDR2 are SEHNR and FQNEAQ (reference sequence). CDR3 in DNA: TGTGCCAGCAGCTCTACGAATCCGCGGGACAGCTTGATGAACACTGAAGCTTTCTTT. This translates into CASSSTNPRDSLMNTEAFF.

The gene calls are TRBV29-1 and TRBJ1-3; tentatively, D is TRBD1 (5 bases). V lost 7 bases and J 3 bases, leaving 10 bases between the germline ends. Per the germline V gene, CDR1 is SQVTM and CDR2 is ANQGSEA. The CDR3 sequence is 12 residues long. CDR3 in amino acids: CSAPGGGNTIYF. The CDR3 coding sequence is TGCAGCGCCCCCGGGGGTGGAAACACCATATATTTT.

This chain uses TRBV15 with TRBJ2-1, with 9 bases identical to TRBD1. Unmatched junction bases numbered 8, after V lost 8 bases and J lost 3 bases. Germline V lookup: CDR1 LNHNV, CDR2 YYDKDF (reference sequence). The CDR3 has 15 amino acids. CDR3 sequence (DNA): TGTGCCACCCGTGGGGGGGACAGGGACTACAATGAGCAGTTCTTC. Translating gives CATRGGDRDYNEQFF.

This chain joins TRBV11-3 and TRBJ2-1; 9 nucleotides agree with TRBD1. This CDR3 comprises 13 residues. Germline values: CDR1 SGHNT, CDR2 YENEEA. The V gene end was trimmed by 5 bases and the J gene end by 7 bases; junction bases not matched to a gene: 3. DNA for the CDR3: TGTGCCAGCAGCGCCGGGACAGGGAATGAGCAGTTCTTC. Translating it yields CASSAGTGNEQFF.

The chain links TRBV9 to TRBJ2-5, with 9 bases that match TRBD2. This CDR3 contains 16 residues. Trimming took 1 base from V and 4 from J; bases not matched to a gene: 8. Germline-derived CDR1 and CDR2 are SGDLS and YYNGEE. CDR3 protein: CASSVSLGRGGETQYF. CDR3 DNA: TGTGCCAGCAGCGTATCCCTGGGGCGGGGGGGAGAGACCCAGTACTTC.

CDR3 sequence reads: CASSHVGAGSYNEQFF. CDR3 in DNA: TGCGCCAGCAGCCACGTCGGAGCGGGGTCCTACAATGAGCAGTTCTTC. The V and J genes are TRBV4-3 and TRBJ2-1; 7 nucleotides match TRBD2. With V trimmed by 3 bases and J by 1 base, 6 bases remained unmatched. The germline CDR1 and CDR2 sequences are LGHNA and YSLEER. This CDR3 has 16 amino acids.

This clone was seen a handful of times. The rearrangement uses TRBV6-5 and TRBJ1-6; D remains unclear. The germline gives CDR1 MNHEY, CDR2 SVGAGI. The germline V and J ends were trimmed by 8 bases and 9 bases, with 14 bases remaining between them. The CDR3 is 13 amino acids. CDR3 coding DNA: TGTGCCAGCTCTAACGAGGGATTTTCACCCCTCCACTTT. This gives the protein CASSNEGFSPLHF.

This clone was detected only once. V usage is TRBV7-8 and J usage is TRBJ2-3, with TRBD2 identical over 15 bases. From germline, CDR1 is SGHVS and CDR2 FQNEAQ. V lost 6 bases to trimming and J lost 6 bases; unmatched junction nucleotides: 7. There are 16 residues in the CDR3. For the CDR3, the DNA is TGTGCCAGCAGGACCGGGACTAGCGGGAGGTACGATACGCAGTATTTT. It specifies CASRTGTSGRYDTQYF.

The chain links TRBV19 to TRBJ2-5; D gene uncertain. The germline V and J ends were trimmed by 4 bases and 5 bases, with 23 bases remaining between them. The germline gives CDR1 LNHDA, CDR2 SQIVND (reference sequence). The CDR3 is made up of 17 amino acids. For the CDR3, the DNA is TGTGCCAGTAGTACCCGATACCAATCAACTAATCGCGAGACCCAGTACTTC. Translating gives CASSTRYQSTNRETQYF.

V usage is TRBV4-3 and J usage is TRBJ2-3, with 9 bases lining up with TRBD1. V shed 4 bases, J shed 3 bases, and the junction held 14 bases outside the gene matches. Germline V CDR1 and CDR2: LGHNA, YSLEER. The CDR3 has 18 amino acids. As DNA, the CDR3 is TGCGCCAGCAGCCGGGGGACAGGGCCCGGCGGAGAGACAGATACGCAGTATTTT. It translates to CASSRGTGPGGETDTQYF.

The CDR3 protein is CSVVPRGGGEKLFF. The CDR3 bases are TGCAGCGTTGTACCGCGGGGGGGCGGTGAAAAACTGTTTTTT. The chain links TRBV29-1 to TRBJ1-4; D may be TRBD1 (6 bases). The V and J ends lost 4 bases and 7 bases respectively, with 16 bases between them. The CDR3 extends over 14 amino acids. CDR1 and CDR2 (germline): SQVTM, ANQGSEA.

The chain uses TRBV5-1 and TRBJ2-1, with TRBD2 matching over 7 bases. This CDR3 has 15 amino acids. Per the germline V gene, CDR1 is SGHRS and CDR2 is YFSETQ. Losses at the gene ends were 4 bases for V and 0 bases for J; bases not matched to a gene: 4. The CDR3 is CASSQAGNSYNEQFF. Here the CDR3 DNA reads TGCGCCAGCAGCCAAGCGGGGAACTCCTACAATGAGCAGTTCTTC.

This chain uses TRBV7-9 with TRBJ2-6; D is perhaps TRBD2 (6 bases). The CDR3 contains 15 residues. CDR1 and CDR2 from the germline V gene are SEHNR and FQNEAQ (reference sequence). V lost 4 bases and J lost 0, with 7 bases in between. The CDR3 DNA reads as TGTGCCAGCAGCTGGGGGGACTCTGGGGCCAACGTCCTGACTTTC. It yields the protein CASSWGDSGANVLTF.

The chain recombines TRBV6-5 with TRBJ2-7; 8 nucleotides match TRBD2. V was pared by 6 bases and J by 3 bases, with 4 bases of the junction left unmatched. The CDR3 length is 13 residues. Germline CDR1 is MNHEY and CDR2 is SVGAGI. The CDR3 protein is CASSLGLVYEQYF. The CDR3 coding sequence is TGTGCCAGCAGCCTGGGACTAGTCTACGAGCAGTACTTC.

The chain recombines TRBV7-2 with TRBJ2-1; 8 nucleotides match TRBD1. Germline CDR1 SGHTA, CDR2 FQGNSA. The CDR3 contains 17 residues. V lost 0 bases, J lost 6 bases, and 10 bases stayed unmatched. This CDR3 is CASSLATGATAVNEQFF. Written as DNA, the CDR3 is TGTGCCAGCAGCTTAGCGACAGGGGCGACCGCAGTCAATGAGCAGTTCTTC. Full variable domain (rest looked up from reference TRBV7-2 and TRBJ2-1): GAGVSQSPSNKVTEKGKDVELRCDPISGHTALYWYRQSLGQGLEFLIYFQGNSAPDKSGLPSDRFSAERTGGSVSTLTIQRTQQEDSAVYLCASSLATGATAVNEQFFGPGTRLTVL.

The CDR3 bases are TGTGCCAGCAGCTTAGGTAGGACCAGCGGCGAGCAGTTCTTC. Translated, it gives CASSLGRTSGEQFF. V and J are TRBV11-1 and TRBJ2-1; TRBD2 is a possible D gene (5 bases). CDR3 size: 14 residues. V gave up 1 base and J gave up 10 bases, with 14 bases separating them. Germline CDR1 is SGHAT and CDR2 is FQDESV (reference sequence).

V and J are TRBV11-2 and TRBJ2-7; D is perhaps TRBD2 (6 bases). The CDR3 loop spans 14 amino acids. The V gene's germline CDR1 is SGHAT and CDR2 FQNNGV. Trimming took 1 base from V and 1 from J, leaving 8 bases between them. In DNA, the CDR3 is TGTGCCAGCAGCTTAGGGAGCGGGTCCTACGAGCAGTACTTC. Its translation: CASSLGSGSYEQYF. The full variable domain, its missing parts supplied by reference TRBV11-2 and TRBJ2-7, is EAGVAQSPRYKIIEKRQSVAFWCNPISGHATLYWYQQILGQGPKLLIQFQNNGVVDDSQLPKDRFSAERLKGVDSTLKIQPAKLEDSAVYLCASSLGSGSYEQYFGPGTRLTVT.

V is TRBV5-6 and J is TRBJ2-5, with 7 bases lining up with TRBD2. Germline CDR1 reads SGHDT; CDR2 reads YYEEEE. Losses at the gene ends were 1 base for V and 4 bases for J; bases not matched to a gene: 1. The length of the CDR3 is 13 residues. The CDR3 is CASSLSGGETQYF. The CDR3 DNA sequence: TGTGCCAGCAGCTTGTCGGGGGGAGAGACCCAGTACTTC.

The genes are TRBV11-2 and TRBJ1-5; 11 nucleotides align to TRBD1. Germline-derived CDR1 and CDR2 are SGHAT and FQNNGV. The CDR3 is 15 residues long. Unmatched junction bases numbered 5, after V lost 5 bases and J lost 5 bases. The CDR3 DNA sequence: TGTGCCAGCAGCCCAGGGACAGGGGGGGATCAGCCCCAGCATTTT. Translating gives CASSPGTGGDQPQHF.

The J gene is TRBJ2-7, the V gene TRBV30, with no clear D. Germline V CDR1 and CDR2: GTSNPN, SVGIG (reference sequence). V was cut by 6 bases and J by 7 bases, with 25 bases left in between. The CDR3 loop spans 15 amino acids. The CDR3: CACIFEAGYAREQYF. The CDR3 DNA sequence: TGTGCCTGCATCTTCGAGGCCGGGTACGCGAGAGAGCAGTACTTC.

This clone turned up a few times. The CDR3 DNA reads TGCAGTGCTAGAGTGTCCGAGCGGCAGTATTTT. It yields the protein CSARVSERQYF. The chain joins TRBV20-1 to TRBJ2-3, with D hard to call. This CDR3 is built from 11 residues. The V gene's germline CDR1 is DFQATT and CDR2 SNEGSKA (reference sequence). V lost 1 base and J 11 bases, leaving 10 bases between the germline ends.

The chain uses TRBV7-2 and TRBJ2-5; 10 nucleotides agree with TRBD1. The CDR3 consists of 15 residues. Losses at the gene ends were 1 base for V and 5 bases for J; bases not matched to a gene: 4. Germline V gene sequence: CDR1 SGHTA, CDR2 FQGNSA. As DNA, the CDR3 is TGTGCCAGCAGCTTAGGACAGGGGGCAGGGGAGACCCAGTACTTC. It specifies CASSLGQGAGETQYF. The variable domain in full, completed from reference TRBV7-2 and TRBJ2-5, reads GAGVSQSPSNKVTEKGKDVELRCDPISGHTALYWYRQSLGQGLEFLIYFQGNSAPDKSGLPSDRFSAERTGGSVSTLTIQRTQQEDSAVYLCASSLGQGAGETQYFGPGTRLLVL.

The chain couples TRBV7-9 to TRBJ2-7; TRBD1 matches at 7 bases. V gave up 5 bases and J gave up 5 bases; unmatched junction bases: 12. CDR1 and CDR2 (germline): SEHNR, FQNEAQ (reference sequence). CDR3 length equals 15 residues. The CDR3 DNA reads TGTGCCAGCAGCGCTGTACAGGGGAACATCAACGAGCAGTACTTC. It specifies CASSAVQGNINEQYF.

This chain connects TRBV9 to TRBJ1-2, with 8 nucleotides matching TRBD1. The CDR3 covers 14 residues. Germline-derived CDR1 and CDR2 are SGDLS and YYNGEE. The V gene end was trimmed by 2 bases and the J gene end by 6 bases; junction bases not matched to a gene: 6. The CDR3 nucleotides are TGTGCCAGCAGCGTCAACAGGGGGGGGCATGGCTACACCTTC. Translating gives CASSVNRGGHGYTF.

The rearrangement uses TRBV19 and TRBJ1-5; 9 bases are a match to TRBD1. J was trimmed by 2 bases and V by 3 bases; bases with no gene match: 2. This CDR3 contains 15 residues. Germline values: CDR1 LNHDA, CDR2 SQIVND (reference sequence). DNA of the CDR3: TGTGCCAGTAGTATCCGGGACAGGGGCAATCAGCCCCAGCATTTT. Translating gives CASSIRDRGNQPQHF.

V is TRBV4-2 and J is TRBJ1-4, with D possibly matching TRBD1 (6 bases). The ends were cut back, 10 bases at V and 7 bases at J, with 25 bases in the middle. The length of the CDR3 is 16 residues. Germline CDR1 reads LGHNA; CDR2 reads YNFKEQ. The CDR3 DNA is TGTGCCACCAGAACTCAGGGGTTCGCGGGAGGTGAAAAACTGTTTTTT. Translation: CATRTQGFAGGEKLFF.